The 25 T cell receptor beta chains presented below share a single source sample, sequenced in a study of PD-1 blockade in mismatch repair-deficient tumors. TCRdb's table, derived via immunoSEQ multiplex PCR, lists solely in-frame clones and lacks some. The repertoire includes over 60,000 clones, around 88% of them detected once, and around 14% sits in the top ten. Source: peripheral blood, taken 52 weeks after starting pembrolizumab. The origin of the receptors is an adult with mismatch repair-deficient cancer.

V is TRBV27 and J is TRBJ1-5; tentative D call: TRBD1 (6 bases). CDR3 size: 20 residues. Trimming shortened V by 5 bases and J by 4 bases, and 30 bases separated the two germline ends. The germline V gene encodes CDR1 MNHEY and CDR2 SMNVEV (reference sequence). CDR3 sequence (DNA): TGTGCCAGCAGTCCCGCCCATTCTCAGGGGAACCCTCATCGTAATCAGCCCCAGCATTTT. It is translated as CASSPAHSQGNPHRNQPQHF.

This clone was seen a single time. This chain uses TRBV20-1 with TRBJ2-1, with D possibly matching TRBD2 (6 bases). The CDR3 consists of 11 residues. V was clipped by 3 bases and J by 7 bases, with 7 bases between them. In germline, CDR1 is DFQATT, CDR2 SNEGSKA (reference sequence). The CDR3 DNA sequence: TGCAGTGCTAGTCGGGGGAATGAGCAGTTCTTC. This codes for CSASRGNEQFF.

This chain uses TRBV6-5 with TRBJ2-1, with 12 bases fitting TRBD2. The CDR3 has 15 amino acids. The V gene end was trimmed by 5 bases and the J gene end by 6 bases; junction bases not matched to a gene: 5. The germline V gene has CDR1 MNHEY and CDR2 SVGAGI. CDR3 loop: CASSLLAGGPNEQFF. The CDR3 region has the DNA TGTGCCAGCAGTCTCCTAGCGGGAGGGCCCAATGAGCAGTTCTTC.

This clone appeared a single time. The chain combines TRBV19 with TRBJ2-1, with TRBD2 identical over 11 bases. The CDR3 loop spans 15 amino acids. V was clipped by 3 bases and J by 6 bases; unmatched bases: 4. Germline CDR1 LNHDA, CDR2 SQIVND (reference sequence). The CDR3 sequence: CASSIGTSGANEQFF. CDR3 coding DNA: TGTGCCAGTAGTATCGGGACTAGCGGAGCCAATGAGCAGTTCTTC. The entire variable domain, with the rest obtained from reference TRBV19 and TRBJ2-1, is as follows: DGGITQSPKYLFRKEGQNVTLSCEQNLNHDAMYWYRQDPGQGLRLIYYSQIVNDFQKGDIAEGYSVSREKKESFPLTVTSAQKNPTAFYLCASSIGTSGANEQFFGPGTRLTVL.

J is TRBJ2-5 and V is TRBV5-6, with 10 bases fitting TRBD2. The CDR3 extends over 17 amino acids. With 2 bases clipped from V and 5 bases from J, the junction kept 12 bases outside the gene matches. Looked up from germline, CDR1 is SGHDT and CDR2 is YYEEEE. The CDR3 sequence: CASSFSLAGVYMETQYF. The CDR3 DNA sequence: TGTGCCAGCAGCTTTTCTCTAGCGGGAGTTTATATGGAGACCCAGTACTTC.

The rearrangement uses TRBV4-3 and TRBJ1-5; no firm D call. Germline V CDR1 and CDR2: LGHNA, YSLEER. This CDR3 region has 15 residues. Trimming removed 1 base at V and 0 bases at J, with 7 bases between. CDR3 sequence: CASSQGVNSNQPQHF. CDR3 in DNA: TGCGCCAGCAGCCAAGGGGTGAATAGCAATCAGCCCCAGCATTTT.

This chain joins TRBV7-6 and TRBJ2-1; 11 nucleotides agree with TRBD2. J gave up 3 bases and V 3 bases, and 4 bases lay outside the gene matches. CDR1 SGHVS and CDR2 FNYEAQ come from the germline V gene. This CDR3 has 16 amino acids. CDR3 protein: CASSFATSGNYNEQFF. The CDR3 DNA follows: TGTGCCAGCAGCTTTGCGACTAGCGGGAACTACAATGAGCAGTTCTTC.

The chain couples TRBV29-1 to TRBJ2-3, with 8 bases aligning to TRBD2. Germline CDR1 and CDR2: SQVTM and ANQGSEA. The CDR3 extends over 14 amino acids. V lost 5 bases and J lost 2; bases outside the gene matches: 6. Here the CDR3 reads CSVLGAGDTDTQYF. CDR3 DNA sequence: TGCAGCGTTTTAGGAGCGGGGGACACAGATACGCAGTATTTT.

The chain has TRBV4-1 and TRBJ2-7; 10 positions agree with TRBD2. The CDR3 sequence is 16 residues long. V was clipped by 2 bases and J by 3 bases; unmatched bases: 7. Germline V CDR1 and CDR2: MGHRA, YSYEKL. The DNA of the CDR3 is TGCGCCAGCAGCCAACCTACTAGCGGGAAGGTCTACGAGCAGTACTTC. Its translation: CASSQPTSGKVYEQYF.

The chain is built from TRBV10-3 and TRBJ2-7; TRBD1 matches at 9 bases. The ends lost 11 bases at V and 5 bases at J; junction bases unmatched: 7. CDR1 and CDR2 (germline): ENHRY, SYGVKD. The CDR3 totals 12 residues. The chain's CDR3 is CAATGGNNEQYF. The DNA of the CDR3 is TGTGCCGCCACAGGGGGCAACAACGAGCAGTACTTC.

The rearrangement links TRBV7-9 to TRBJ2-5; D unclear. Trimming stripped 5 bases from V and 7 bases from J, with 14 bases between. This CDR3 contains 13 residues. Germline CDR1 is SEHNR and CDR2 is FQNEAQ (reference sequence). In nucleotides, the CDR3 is TGTGCCAGCAGCCTAGAACCGTCGGTGACCCAGTACTTC. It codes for CASSLEPSVTQYF. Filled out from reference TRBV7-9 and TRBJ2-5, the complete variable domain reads DTGVSQNPRHKITKRGQNVTFRCDPISEHNRLYWYRQTLGQGPEFLTYFQNEAQLEKSRLLSDRFSAERPKGSFSTLEIQRTEQGDSAMYLCASSLEPSVTQYFGPGTRLLVL.

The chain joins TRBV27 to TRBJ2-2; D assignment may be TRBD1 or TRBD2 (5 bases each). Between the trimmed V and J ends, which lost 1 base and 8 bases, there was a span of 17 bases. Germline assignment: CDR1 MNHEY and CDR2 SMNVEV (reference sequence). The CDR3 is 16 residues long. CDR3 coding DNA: TGTGCCAGCAGTTTATTCGGGACCACCCTCTGGGGGGAGCTGTTTTTT. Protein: CASSLFGTTLWGELFF.

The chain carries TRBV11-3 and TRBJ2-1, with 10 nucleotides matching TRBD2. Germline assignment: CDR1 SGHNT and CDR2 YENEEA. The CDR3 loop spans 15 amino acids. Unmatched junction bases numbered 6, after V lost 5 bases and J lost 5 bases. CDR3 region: CASSPRTSGNNEQFF. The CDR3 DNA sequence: TGTGCCAGCAGCCCGAGGACTAGCGGAAACAATGAGCAGTTCTTC.

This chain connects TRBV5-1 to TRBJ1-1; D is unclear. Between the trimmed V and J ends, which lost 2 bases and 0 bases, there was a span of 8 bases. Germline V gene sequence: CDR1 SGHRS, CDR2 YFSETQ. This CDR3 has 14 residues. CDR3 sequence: CASSFGEMNTEAFF. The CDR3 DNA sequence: TGCGCCAGCAGCTTCGGGGAAATGAACACTGAAGCTTTCTTT.

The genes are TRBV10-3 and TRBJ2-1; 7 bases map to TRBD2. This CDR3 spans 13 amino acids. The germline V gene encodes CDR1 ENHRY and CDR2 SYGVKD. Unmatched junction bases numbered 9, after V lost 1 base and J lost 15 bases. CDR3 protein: CAISEWEREEAFF. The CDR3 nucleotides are TGTGCCATCAGTGAGTGGGAGCGGGAAGAAGCGTTCTTC.

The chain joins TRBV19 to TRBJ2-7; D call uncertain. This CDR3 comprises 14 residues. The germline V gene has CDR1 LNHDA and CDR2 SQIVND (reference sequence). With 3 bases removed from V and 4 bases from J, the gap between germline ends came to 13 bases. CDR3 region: CASSIVWAPYEQYF. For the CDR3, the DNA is TGTGCCAGTAGTATCGTATGGGCCCCATACGAGCAGTACTTC.

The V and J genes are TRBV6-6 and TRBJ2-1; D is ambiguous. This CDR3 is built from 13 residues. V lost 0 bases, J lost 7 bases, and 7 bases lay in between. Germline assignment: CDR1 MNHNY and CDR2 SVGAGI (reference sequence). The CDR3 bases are TGTGCCAGCAGTTACTCGCTGGGTAATGAGCAGTTCTTC. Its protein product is CASSYSLGNEQFF.

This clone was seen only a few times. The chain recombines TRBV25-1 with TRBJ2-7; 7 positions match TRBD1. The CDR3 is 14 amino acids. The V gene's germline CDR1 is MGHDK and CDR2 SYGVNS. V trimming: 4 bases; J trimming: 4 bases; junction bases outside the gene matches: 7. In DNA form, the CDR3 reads TGTGCCAGCAGTGCGTCGGAGACAGGGTACGAGCAGTACTTC. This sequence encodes CASSASETGYEQYF.

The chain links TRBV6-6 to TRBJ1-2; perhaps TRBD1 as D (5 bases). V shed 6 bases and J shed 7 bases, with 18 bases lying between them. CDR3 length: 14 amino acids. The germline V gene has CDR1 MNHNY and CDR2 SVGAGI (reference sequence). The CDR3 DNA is TGTGCCAGCAGCACCGGAGGGGCGGCCCGTGGCTACACCTTC. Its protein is CASSTGGAARGYTF.

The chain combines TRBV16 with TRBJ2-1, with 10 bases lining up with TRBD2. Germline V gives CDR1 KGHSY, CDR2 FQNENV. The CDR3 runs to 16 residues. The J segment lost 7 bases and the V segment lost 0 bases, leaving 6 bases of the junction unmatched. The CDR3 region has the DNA TGTGCCAGCAGCCAATCGGTCACTAGCGGGACGAATGAGCAGTTCTTC. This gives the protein CASSQSVTSGTNEQFF.

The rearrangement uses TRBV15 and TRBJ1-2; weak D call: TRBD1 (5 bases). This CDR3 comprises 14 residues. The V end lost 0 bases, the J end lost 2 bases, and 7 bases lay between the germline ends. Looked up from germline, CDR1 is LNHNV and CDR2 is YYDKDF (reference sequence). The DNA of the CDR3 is TGTGCCACCAGCAGAGAGGGGGGAAACTATGGCTACACCTTC. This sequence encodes CATSREGGNYGYTF.

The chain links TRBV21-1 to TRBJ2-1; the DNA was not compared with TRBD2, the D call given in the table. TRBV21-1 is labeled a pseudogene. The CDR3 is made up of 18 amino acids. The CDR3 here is CASRKGSSGRIYKGEQFF. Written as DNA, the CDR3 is TGTGCCAGCCGAAAAGGGTCTAGCGGGAGGATATATAAAGGTGAGCAGTTCTTC.

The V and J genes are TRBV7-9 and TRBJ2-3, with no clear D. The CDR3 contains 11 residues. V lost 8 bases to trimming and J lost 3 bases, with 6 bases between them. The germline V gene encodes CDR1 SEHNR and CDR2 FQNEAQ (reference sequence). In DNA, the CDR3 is TGTGCCAGCGATCGAACAGATACGCAGTATTTT. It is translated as CASDRTDTQYF.

CDR3 amino acids: CASSDGSNQPQHF. The CDR3 region has the DNA TGTGCCAGCAGTGATGGTAGCAATCAGCCCCAGCATTTT. The chain employs TRBV6-5 and TRBJ1-5, with no clear D. Looked up from germline, CDR1 is MNHEY and CDR2 is SVGAGI. V lost 5 bases to trimming and J lost 0 bases, with 5 bases between them. CDR3 length: 13 residues.

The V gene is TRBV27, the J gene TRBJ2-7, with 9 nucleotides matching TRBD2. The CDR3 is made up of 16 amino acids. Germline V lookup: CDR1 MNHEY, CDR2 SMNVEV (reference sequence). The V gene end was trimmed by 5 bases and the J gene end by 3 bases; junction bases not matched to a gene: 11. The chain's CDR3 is CASSTHRLAEGYEQYF. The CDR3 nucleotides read TGTGCCAGCAGTACACATCGACTAGCGGAAGGCTACGAGCAGTACTTC.